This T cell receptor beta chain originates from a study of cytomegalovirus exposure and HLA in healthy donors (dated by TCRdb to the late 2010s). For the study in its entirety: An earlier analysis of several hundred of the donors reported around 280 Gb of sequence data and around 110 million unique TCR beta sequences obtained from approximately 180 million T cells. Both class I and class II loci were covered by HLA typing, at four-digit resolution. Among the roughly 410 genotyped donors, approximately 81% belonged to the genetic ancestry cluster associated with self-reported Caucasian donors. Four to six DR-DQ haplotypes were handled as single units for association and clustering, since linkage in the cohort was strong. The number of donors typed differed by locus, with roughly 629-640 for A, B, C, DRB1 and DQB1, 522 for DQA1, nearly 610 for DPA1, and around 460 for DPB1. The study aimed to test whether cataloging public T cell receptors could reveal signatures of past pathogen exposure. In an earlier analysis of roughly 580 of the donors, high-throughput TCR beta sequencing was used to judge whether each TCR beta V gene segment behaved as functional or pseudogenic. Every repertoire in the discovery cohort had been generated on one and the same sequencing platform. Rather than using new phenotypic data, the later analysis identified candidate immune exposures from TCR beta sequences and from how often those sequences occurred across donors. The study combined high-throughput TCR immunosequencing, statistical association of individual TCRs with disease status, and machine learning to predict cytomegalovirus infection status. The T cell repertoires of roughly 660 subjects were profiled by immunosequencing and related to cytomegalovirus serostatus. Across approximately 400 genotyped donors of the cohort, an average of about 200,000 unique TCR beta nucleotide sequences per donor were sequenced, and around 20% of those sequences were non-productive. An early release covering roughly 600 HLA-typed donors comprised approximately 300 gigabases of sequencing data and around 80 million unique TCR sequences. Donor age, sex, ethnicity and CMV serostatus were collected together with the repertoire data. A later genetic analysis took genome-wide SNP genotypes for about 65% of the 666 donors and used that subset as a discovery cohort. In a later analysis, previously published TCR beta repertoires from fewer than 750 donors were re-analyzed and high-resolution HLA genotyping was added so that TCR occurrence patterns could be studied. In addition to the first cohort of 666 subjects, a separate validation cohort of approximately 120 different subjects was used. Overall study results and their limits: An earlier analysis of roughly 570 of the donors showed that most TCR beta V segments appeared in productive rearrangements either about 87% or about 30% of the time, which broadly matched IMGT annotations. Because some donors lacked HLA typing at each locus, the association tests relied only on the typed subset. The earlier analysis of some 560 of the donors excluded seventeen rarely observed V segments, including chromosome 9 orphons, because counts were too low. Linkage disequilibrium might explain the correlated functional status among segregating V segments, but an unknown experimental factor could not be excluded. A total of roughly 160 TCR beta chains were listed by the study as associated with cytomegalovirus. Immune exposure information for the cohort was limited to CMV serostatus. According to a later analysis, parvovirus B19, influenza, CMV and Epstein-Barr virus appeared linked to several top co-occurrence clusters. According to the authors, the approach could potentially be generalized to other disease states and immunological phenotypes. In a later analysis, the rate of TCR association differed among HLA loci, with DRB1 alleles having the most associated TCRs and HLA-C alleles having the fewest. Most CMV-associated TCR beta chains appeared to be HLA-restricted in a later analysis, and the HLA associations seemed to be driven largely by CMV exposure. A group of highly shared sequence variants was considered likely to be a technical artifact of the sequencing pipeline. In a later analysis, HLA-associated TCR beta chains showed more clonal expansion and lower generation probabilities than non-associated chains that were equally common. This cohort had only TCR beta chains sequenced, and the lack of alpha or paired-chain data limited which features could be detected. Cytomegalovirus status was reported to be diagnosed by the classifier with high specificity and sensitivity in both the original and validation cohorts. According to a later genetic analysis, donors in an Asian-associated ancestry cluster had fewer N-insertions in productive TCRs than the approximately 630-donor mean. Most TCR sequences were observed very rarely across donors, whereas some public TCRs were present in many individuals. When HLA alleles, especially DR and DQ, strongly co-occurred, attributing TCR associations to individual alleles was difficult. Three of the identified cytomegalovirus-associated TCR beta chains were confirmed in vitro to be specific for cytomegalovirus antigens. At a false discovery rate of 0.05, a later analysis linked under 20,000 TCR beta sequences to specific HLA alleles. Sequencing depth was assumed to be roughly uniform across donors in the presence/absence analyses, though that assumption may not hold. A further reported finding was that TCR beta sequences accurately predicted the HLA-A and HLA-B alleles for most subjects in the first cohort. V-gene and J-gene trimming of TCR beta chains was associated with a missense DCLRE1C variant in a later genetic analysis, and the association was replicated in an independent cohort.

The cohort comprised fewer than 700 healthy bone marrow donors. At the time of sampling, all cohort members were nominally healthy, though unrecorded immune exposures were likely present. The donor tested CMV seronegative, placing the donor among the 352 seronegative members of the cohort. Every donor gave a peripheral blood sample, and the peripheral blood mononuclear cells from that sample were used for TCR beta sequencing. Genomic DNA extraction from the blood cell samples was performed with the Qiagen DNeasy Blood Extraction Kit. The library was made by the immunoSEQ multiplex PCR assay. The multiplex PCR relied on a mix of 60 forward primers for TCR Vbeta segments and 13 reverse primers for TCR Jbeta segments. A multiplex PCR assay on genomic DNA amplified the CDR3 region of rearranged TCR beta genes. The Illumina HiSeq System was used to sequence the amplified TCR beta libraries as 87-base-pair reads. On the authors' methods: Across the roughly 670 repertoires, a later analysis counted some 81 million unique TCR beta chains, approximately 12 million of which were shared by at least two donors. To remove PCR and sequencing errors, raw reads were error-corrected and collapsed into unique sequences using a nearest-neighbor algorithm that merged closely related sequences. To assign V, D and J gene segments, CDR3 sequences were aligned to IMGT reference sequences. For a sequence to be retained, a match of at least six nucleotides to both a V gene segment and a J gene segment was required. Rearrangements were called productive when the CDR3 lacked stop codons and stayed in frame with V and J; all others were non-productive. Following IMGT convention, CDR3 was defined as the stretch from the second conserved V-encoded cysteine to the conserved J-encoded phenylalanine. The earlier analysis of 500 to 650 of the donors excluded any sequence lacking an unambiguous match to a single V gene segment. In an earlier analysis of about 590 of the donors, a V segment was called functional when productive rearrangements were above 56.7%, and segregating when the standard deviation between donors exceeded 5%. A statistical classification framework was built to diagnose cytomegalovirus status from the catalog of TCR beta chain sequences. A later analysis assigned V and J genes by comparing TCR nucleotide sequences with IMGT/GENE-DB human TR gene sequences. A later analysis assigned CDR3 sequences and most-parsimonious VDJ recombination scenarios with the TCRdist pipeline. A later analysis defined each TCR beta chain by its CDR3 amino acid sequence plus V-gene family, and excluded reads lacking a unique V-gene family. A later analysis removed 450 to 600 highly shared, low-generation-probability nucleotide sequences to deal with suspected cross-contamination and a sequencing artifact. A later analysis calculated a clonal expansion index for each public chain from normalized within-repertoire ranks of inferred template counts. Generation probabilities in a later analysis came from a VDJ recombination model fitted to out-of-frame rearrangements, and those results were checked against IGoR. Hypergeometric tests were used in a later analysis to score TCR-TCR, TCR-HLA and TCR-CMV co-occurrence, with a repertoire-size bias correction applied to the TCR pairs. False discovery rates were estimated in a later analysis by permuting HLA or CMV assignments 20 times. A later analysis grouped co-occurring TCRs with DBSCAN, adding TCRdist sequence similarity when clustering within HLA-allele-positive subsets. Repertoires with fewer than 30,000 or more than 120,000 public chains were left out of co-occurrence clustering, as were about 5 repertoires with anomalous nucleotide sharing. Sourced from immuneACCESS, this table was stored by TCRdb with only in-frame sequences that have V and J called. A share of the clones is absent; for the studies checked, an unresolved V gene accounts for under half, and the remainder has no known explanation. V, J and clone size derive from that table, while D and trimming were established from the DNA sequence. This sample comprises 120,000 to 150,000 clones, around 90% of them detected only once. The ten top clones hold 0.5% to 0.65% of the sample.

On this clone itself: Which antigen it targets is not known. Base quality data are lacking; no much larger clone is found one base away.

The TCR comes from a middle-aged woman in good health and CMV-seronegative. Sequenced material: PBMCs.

This receptor has the CDR3 CASSLMSEQYF. The nucleotide sequence is TGTGCCAGCAGCTTAATGTCGGAGCAGTACTTC. This chain joins TRBV28 to TRBJ2-7, with an unclear D gene assignment. The CDR3 goes from the cysteine to the phenylalanine over 11 residues. This entry keeps only the CDR3 DNA: 33 bases, framed from base 1. The trim is 6 bases for V and 7 bases for J, with a gap of 10 bases between the germline ends. CDR1 is given as MDHEN and CDR2 as SYDVKM, both from the germline V gene.